This T cell receptor beta chain was profiled in a study of T cell changes during pregnancy in multiple sclerosis. The CDR3 totals 14 residues. V shed 2 bases and J shed 4 bases, with 11 bases lying between them. Germline V gene data show CDR1 as KGHSH and CDR2 as LQKENI. This clone was observed a single time. Sequenced by immunoSEQ multiplex PCR; TCRdb stores in-frame clones only, minus some. The table shows tens of thousands of clones, with 93% occurring only once. This chain joins TRBV18 and TRBJ1-1; D remains unclear. The sequences come from peripheral blood, collected in the second trimester of pregnancy. This TCR was sampled from a female donor with multiple sclerosis, enrolled in a pregnancy study. The DNA of the CDR3 is TGTGCCAGCTCACCAGCGGGGAGTGCCACTGAAGCTTTCTTT. Translation: CASSPAGSATEAFF.